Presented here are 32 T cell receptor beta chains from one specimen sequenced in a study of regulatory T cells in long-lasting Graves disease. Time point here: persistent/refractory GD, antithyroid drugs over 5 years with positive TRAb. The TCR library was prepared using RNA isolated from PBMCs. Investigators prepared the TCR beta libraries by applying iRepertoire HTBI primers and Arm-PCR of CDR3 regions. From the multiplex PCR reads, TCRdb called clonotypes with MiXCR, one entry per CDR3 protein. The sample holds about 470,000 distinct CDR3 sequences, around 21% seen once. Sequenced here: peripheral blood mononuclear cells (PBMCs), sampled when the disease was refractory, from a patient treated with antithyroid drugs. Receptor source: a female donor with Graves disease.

The CDR3 bases are TGTGCCAGCAGTTTAGCCGGGACAGAAATTTCACCCCTCCACTTT. Translation gives CASSLAGTEISPLHF. This rearrangement joins TRBV7-3 to TRBJ1-6, with 7 bases identical to TRBD1. CDR1 is SGHTA, CDR2 FQGTGA, per germline. CDR3 length: 15 residues. V lost 6 bases and J lost 9; bases outside the gene matches: 11.

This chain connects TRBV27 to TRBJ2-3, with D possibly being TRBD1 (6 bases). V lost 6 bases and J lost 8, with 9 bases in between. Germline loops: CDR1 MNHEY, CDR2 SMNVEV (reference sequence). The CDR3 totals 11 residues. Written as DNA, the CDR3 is TGTGCCAGCAGGGGGGCGCTTACGCAGTATTTT. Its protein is CASRGALTQYF.

CDR3 sequence reads: CASSLLVVTDTQYF. CDR3 DNA sequence: TGTGCCAGCAGCTTATTGGTAGTTACAGATACGCAGTATTTT. This chain links TRBV11-2 with TRBJ2-3; D unclear. This CDR3 has 14 residues. The ends were cut back, 2 bases at V and 3 bases at J, with 9 bases in the middle. Germline V gene lookup returns CDR1 SGHAT and CDR2 FQNNGV.

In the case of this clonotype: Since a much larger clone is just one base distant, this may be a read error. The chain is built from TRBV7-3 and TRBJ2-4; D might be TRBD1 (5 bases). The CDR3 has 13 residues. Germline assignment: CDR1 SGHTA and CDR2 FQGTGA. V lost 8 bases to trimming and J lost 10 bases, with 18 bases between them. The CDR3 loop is CASGPDRGKIQYF. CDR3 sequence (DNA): TGTGCCAGCGGACCAGACAGAGGAAAAATTCAGTACTTC.

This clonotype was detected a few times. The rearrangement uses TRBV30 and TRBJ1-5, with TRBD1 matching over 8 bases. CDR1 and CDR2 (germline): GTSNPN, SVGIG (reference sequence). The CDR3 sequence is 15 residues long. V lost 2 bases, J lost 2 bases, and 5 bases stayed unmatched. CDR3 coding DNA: TGTGCCTGGAGTTCACCAGGGGGCGGCAATCAGCCCCAGCATTTT. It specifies CAWSSPGGGNQPQHF.

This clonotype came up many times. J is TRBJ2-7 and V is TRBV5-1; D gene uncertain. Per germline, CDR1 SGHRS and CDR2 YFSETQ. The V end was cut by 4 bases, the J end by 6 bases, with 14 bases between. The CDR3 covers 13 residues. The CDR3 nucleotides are TGCGCCAGCAGCCGCCCCGGTTCAAGCGAGCAGTACTTC. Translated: CASSRPGSSEQYF.

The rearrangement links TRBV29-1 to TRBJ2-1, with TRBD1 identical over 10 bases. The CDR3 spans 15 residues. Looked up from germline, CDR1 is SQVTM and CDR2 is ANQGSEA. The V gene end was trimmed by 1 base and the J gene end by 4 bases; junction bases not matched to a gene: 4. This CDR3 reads CSVEGTGGLYNEQFF. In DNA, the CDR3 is TGCAGCGTTGAAGGGACAGGGGGTTTGTACAATGAGCAGTTCTTC.

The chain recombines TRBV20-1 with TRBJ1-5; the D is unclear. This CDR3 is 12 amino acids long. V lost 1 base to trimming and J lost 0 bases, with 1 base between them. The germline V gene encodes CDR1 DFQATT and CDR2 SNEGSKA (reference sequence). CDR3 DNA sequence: TGCAGTGCTAGAGGTAGCAATCAGCCCCAGCATTTT. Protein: CSARGSNQPQHF.

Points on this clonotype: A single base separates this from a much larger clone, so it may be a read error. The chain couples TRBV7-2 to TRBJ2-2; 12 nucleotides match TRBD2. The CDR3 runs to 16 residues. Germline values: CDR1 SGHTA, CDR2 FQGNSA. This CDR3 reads CASSSWTSGTTGELLF. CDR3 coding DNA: TGTGCCAGCAGCTCTTGGACTAGCGGGACCACCGGGGAGCTGCTTTTT.

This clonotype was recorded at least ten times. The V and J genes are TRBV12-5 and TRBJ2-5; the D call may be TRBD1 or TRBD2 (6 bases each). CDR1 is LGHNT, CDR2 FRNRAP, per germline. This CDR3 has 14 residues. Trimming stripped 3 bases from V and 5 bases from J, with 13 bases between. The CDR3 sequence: CASGLPGAGETQYF. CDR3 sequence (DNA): TGTGCTAGTGGTTTACCGGGGGCTGGCGAGACCCAGTACTTC.

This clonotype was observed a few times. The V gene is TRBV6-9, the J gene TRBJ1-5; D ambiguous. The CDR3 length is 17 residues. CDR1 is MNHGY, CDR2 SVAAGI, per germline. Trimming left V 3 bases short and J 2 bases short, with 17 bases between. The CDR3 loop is CASSYPRSGIGNQPQHF. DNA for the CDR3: TGTGCCAGCAGTTACCCGAGGTCCGGTATAGGCAATCAGCCCCAGCATTTT.

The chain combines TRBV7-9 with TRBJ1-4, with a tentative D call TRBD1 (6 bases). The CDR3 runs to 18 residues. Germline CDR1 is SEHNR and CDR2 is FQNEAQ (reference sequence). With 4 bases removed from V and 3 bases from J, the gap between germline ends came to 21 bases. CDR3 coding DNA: TGTGCCAGCAGCTCCATTCAGACGGACAGTGCGGCTAATGAAAAACTGTTTTTT. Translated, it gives CASSSIQTDSAANEKLFF.

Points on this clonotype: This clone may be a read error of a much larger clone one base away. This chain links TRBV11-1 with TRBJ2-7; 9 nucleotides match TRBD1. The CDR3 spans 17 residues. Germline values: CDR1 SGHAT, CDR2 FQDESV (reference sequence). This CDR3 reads CVSSTILPGTGYYEQYF. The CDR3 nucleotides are TGTGTCAGCAGCACCATTCTTCCGGGGACAGGGTACTACGAGCAGTACTTC.

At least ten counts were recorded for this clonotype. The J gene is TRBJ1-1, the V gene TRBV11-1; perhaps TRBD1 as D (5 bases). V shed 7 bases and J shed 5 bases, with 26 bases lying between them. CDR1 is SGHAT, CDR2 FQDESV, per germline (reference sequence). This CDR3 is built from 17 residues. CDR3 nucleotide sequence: TGTGCCAGCATGAGGACTGCAGGGTTGATGGTCGGTACTGAAGCTTTCTTT. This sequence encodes CASMRTAGLMVGTEAFF.

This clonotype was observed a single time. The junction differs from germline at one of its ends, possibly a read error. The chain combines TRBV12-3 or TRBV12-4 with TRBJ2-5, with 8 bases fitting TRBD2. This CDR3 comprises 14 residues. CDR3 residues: CASSREGRQETRYF. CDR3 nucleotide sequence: TGCGCCAGCAGTCGGGAGGGCAGGCAAGAGACCCGGTACTTC.

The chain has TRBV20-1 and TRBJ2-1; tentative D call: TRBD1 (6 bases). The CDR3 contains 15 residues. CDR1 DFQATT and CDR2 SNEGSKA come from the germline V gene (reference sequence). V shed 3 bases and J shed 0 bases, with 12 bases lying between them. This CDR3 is CSASRQESSYNEQFF. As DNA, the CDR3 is TGCAGTGCTAGTAGACAGGAAAGCTCCTACAATGAGCAGTTCTTC.

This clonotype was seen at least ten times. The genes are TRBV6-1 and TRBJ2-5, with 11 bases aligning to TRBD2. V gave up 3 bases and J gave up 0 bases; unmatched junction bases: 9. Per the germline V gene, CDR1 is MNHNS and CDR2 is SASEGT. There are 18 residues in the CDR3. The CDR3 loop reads CASSDRLAGGPNQETQYF. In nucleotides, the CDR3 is TGTGCCAGCAGTGATCGTTTAGCGGGAGGGCCAAACCAAGAGACCCAGTACTTC.

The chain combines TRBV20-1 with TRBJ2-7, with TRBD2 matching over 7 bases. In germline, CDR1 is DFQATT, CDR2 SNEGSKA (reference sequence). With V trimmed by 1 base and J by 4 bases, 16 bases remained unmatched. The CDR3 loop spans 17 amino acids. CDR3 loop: CSARVLGQRTSGYEQYF. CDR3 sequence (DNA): TGCAGTGCTAGAGTCCTAGGTCAGAGGACTAGTGGGTACGAGCAGTACTTC.

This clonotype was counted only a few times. The CDR3 loop reads CAGDPRRGTEAFF. CDR3 sequence (DNA): TGTGCCGGGGACCCTAGAAGGGGGACTGAAGCTTTCTTT. The rearrangement links TRBV6-1 to TRBJ1-1; weak D call: TRBD1 (6 bases). Germline loops: CDR1 MNHNS, CDR2 SASEGT. CDR3 length equals 13 residues. The V and J ends lost 11 bases and 5 bases respectively, with 18 bases between them.

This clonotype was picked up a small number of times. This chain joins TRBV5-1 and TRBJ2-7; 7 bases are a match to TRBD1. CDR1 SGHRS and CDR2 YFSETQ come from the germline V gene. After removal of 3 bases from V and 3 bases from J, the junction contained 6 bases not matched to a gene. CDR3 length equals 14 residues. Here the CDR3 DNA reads TGCGCCAGCAGCTGGACGGGACAGAGCTACGAGCAGTACTTC. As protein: CASSWTGQSYEQYF.

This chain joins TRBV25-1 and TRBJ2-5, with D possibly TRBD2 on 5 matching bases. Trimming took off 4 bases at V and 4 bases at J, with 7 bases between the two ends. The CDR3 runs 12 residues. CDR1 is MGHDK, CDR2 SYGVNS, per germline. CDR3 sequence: CASSVGRETQYF. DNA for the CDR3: TGTGCCAGCAGTGTGGGGAGAGAGACCCAGTACTTC.

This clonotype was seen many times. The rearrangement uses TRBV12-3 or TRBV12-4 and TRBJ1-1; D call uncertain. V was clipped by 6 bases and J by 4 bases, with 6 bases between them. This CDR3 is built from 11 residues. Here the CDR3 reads CASSPSTEAFF. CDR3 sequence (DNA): TGTGCCAGCAGCCCCAGCACTGAAGCTTTCTTT.

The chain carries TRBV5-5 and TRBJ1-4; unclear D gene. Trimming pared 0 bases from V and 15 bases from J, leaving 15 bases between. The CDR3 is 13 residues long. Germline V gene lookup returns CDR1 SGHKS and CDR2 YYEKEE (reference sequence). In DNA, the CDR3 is TGTGCCAGCAGCTTGGATTCAGATCCTTCGATGTTTTTT. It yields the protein CASSLDSDPSMFF.

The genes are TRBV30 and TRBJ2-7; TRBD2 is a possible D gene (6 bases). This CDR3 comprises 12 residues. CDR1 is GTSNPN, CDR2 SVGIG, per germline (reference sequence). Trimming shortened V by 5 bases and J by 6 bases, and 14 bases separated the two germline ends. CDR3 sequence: CAWSSGVREQYF. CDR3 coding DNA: TGTGCCTGGTCTTCGGGGGTGCGCGAGCAGTACTTC.

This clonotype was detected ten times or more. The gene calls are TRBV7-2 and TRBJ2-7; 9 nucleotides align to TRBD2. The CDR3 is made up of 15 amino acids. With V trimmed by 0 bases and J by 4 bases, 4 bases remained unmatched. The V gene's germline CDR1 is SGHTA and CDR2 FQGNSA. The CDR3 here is CASSLAIAGEYEQYF. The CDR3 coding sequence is TGTGCCAGCAGCTTAGCCATAGCGGGAGAATACGAGCAGTACTTC. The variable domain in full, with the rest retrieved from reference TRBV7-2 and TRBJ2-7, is GAGVSQSPSNKVTEKGKDVELRCDPISGHTALYWYRQSLGQGLEFLIYFQGNSAPDKSGLPSDRFSAERTGGSVSTLTIQRTQQEDSAVYLCASSLAIAGEYEQYFGPGTRLTVT.

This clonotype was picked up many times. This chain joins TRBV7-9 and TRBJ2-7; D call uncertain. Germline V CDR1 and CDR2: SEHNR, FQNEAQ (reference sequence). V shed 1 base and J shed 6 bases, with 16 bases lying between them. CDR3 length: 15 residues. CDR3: CASSLVWRNGVEQYF. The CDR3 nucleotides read TGTGCCAGCAGCTTAGTCTGGCGGAATGGGGTCGAGCAGTACTTC.

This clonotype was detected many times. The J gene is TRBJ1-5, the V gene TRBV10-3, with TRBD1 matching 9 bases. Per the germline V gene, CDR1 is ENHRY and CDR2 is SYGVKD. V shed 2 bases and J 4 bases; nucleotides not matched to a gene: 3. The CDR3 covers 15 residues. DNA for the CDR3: TGTGCCATCAGTGAGCCCGACAGGGGGAATCAGCCCCAGCATTTT. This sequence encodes CAISEPDRGNQPQHF.

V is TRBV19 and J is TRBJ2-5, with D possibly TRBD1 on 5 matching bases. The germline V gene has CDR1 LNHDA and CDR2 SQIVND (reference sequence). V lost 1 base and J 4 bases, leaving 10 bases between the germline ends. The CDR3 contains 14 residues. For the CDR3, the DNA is TGTGCCAGTAGTATAGGACAGAGACCAGAGACCCAGTACTTC. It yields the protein CASSIGQRPETQYF.

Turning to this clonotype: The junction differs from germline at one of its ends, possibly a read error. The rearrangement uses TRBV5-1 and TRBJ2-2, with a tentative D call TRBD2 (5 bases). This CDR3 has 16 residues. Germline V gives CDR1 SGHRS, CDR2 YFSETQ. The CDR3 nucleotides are TGCGCCAGCAGCCCCCTGTTTGGAAGGGTCACCGGGGAGCTGTCTTTT. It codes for CASSPLFGRVTGELSF.

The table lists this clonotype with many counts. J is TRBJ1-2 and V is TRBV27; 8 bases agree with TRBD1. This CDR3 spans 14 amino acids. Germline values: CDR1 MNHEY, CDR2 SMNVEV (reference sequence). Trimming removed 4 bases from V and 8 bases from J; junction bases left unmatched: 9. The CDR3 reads CASSYGTGWRGYTF. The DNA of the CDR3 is TGTGCCAGCAGTTATGGGACAGGTTGGAGGGGCTACACCTTC.

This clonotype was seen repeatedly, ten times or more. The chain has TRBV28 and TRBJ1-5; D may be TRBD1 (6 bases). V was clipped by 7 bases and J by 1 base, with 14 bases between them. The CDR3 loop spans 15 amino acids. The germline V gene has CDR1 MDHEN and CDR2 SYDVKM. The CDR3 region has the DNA TGTGCCAGCACCCACAGGGCCTTCAGCAATCAGCCCCAGCATTTT. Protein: CASTHRAFSNQPQHF.

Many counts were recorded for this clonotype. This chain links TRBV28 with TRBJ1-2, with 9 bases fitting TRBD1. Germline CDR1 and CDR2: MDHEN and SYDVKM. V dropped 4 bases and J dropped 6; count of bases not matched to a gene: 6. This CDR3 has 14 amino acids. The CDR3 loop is CASSSGTGPNGYTF. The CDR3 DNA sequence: TGTGCCAGCAGTTCTGGGACAGGGCCGAATGGCTACACCTTC.